This entry concerns a single TCR beta chain. Source study methods: Estimation of nucleated cell counts was performed using reference gene primer amplification. Sequencing was performed with immunoSEQ multiplex PCR; in TCRdb, only in-frame clones are kept and a portion is missing. V and J calls plus clone size are reproduced from that table; the DNA served to infer D and trimming. This sample has around 230,000 clones, with approximately 84% found just once. The data were taken from a study of blood T cell repertoires in COVID-19. The overall study: Samples taken during acute and convalescent COVID-19 were collected in the United States, Italy and Spain.

This CDR3 spans 14 amino acids. Germline CDR1 and CDR2: SGHTA and FQGNSA. V trimming: 4 bases; J trimming: 8 bases; junction bases outside the gene matches: 7. The chain carries TRBV7-2 and TRBJ2-4, with TRBD2 matching over 8 bases. This TCR was sampled from a man aged 35-49 years who had recovered from COVID-19. The specimen sequenced was PBMCs or T cells enriched from blood (not recorded which). CDR3 region: CASSSQSGRDIQYF. CDR3 nucleotides: TGTGCCAGCAGCTCCCAGAGCGGGAGAGACATTCAGTACTTC. The whole variable domain, filled in from reference TRBV7-2 and TRBJ2-4, reads GAGVSQSPSNKVTEKGKDVELRCDPISGHTALYWYRQSLGQGLEFLIYFQGNSAPDKSGLPSDRFSAERTGGSVSTLTIQRTQQEDSAVYLCASSSQSGRDIQYFGAGTRLSVL.